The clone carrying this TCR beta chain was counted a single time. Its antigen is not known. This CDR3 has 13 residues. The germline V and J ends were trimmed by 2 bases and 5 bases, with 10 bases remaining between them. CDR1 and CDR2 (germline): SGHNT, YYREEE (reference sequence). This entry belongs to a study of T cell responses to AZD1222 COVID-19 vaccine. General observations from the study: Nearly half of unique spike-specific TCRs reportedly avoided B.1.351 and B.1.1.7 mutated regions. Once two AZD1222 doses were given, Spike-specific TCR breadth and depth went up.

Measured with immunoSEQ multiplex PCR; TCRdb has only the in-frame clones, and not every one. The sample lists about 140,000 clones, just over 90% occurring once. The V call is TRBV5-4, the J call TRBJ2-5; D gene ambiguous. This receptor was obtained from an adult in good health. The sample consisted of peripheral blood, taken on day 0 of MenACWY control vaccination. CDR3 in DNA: TGTGCCAGCAGCTTTCTCCCAATTGAGACCCAGTACTTC. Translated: CASSFLPIETQYF.